This entry lists 26 T cell receptor beta chains sequenced from one sample in a study of vaccination effects on CD4 cells after COVID-19. TCRdb keeps only in-frame clones here, not all; method: immunoSEQ multiplex PCR. The table includes fewer than 40,000 clones, 65% to 70% detected once. These TCRs' antigens remain unknown. Culture lasted 10 days before CD4+ T cell isolation. This material consisted of CD4+ T cells from PBMCs cultured without peptide, taken before COVID-19 vaccination. Receptors originate from a human donor who received a COVID-19 vaccine.

This clone was observed a single time. J is TRBJ2-4 and V is TRBV4-2, with D possibly matching TRBD1 (8 bases). The germline CDR1 and CDR2 sequences are LGHNA and YNFKEQ. Trimming took off 2 bases at V and 7 bases at J, with 15 bases between the two ends. There are 15 residues in the CDR3. CDR3 amino acids: CASSQKDREGNIQYF. The CDR3 coding sequence is TGTGCCAGCAGCCAAAAGGACAGGGAGGGGAACATTCAGTACTTC.

The gene calls are TRBV19 and TRBJ1-2; TRBD1 agrees at 7 bases. Germline V CDR1 and CDR2: LNHDA, SQIVND (reference sequence). The V gene end was trimmed by 6 bases and the J gene end by 4 bases; junction bases not matched to a gene: 5. The CDR3 totals 13 residues. DNA for the CDR3: TGTGCCAGTAGACAGACAGGGAGCTATGGCTACACCTTC. It codes for CASRQTGSYGYTF. Based on the CDR3 plus reference TRBV19 and TRBJ1-2, the full variable domain is DGGITQSPKYLFRKEGQNVTLSCEQNLNHDAMYWYRQDPGQGLRLIYYSQIVNDFQKGDIAEGYSVSREKKESFPLTVTSAQKNPTAFYLCASRQTGSYGYTFGSGTRLTVV.

The chain is built from TRBV11-2 and TRBJ2-3; D gene uncertain. The germline V gene encodes CDR1 SGHAT and CDR2 FQNNGV. Trimming took off 1 base at V and 2 bases at J, with 7 bases between the two ends. The CDR3 is 14 amino acids. The CDR3 sequence: CASSLGPTTDTQYF. For the CDR3, the DNA is TGTGCCAGCAGCTTAGGACCCACCACAGATACGCAGTATTTT.

In DNA form, the CDR3 reads TGTGCCAGCAGCTTGACAGGGGGCGCAAACACCGGGGAGCTGTTTTTT. This translates into CASSLTGGANTGELFF. The chain is built from TRBV5-6 and TRBJ2-2, with TRBD1 identical over 9 bases. V gave up 1 base and J gave up 2 bases; unmatched junction bases: 3. Germline V gene sequence: CDR1 SGHDT, CDR2 YYEEEE. The CDR3 covers 16 residues.

Only one count was recorded for this clone. V gene TRBV9 combines with J gene TRBJ2-1; unclear D gene. V was cut by 0 bases and J by 1 base, with 11 bases left in between. CDR1 is SGDLS, CDR2 YYNGEE, per germline. This CDR3 region has 16 residues. Here the CDR3 reads CASSVGAHFSYNEQFF. CDR3 DNA sequence: TGTGCCAGCAGCGTAGGCGCGCATTTTTCCTACAATGAGCAGTTCTTC.

This chain connects TRBV11-3 to TRBJ2-3, with 7 bases lining up with TRBD2. The CDR3 sequence is 15 residues long. J gave up 3 bases and V 5 bases, and 8 bases lay outside the gene matches. Germline lookup yields CDR1 SGHNT and CDR2 YENEEA. As DNA, the CDR3 is TGTGCCAGCAGCCACAGTTGGGAGGGAACAGATACGCAGTATTTT. This encodes CASSHSWEGTDTQYF.

The V gene is TRBV19, the J gene TRBJ2-2; no clear D gene. Germline V gives CDR1 LNHDA, CDR2 SQIVND (reference sequence). The CDR3 contains 15 residues. V lost 2 bases and J 0 bases, leaving 7 bases between the germline ends. CDR3 sequence (DNA): TGTGCCAGTAGTATAACTGTCTCGAACACCGGGGAGCTGTTTTTT. The encoded protein is CASSITVSNTGELFF.

This rearrangement joins TRBV3-1 (or the pseudogene TRBV3-2) to TRBJ2-1, with TRBD1 matching 10 bases. There are 19 residues in the CDR3. V lost 6 bases to trimming and J lost 1 base; unmatched junction nucleotides: 15. Germline CDR1 reads LGHDT; CDR2 reads YNNKEL (reference sequence). For the CDR3, the DNA is TGTGCCAGCAGGCGATCTGAGGGACAGGGGACTTTATCCTACAATGAGCAGTTCTTC. Translation: CASRRSEGQGTLSYNEQFF.

The chain carries TRBV30 and TRBJ1-5; D perhaps matches TRBD1 (5 bases). CDR1 and CDR2 (germline): GTSNPN, SVGIG (reference sequence). Trimming cost V 8 bases and J 5 bases, with 16 bases left between them. The CDR3 loop spans 13 amino acids. The CDR3 sequence: CATTAGDDQPQHF. The CDR3 bases are TGTGCCACTACGGCGGGGGATGATCAGCCCCAGCATTTT.

This chain links TRBV10-2 with TRBJ1-1, with TRBD1 as a possible D gene (6 bases). This CDR3 spans 14 amino acids. CDR1 and CDR2 (germline): WSHSY, SAAADI. The V and J ends lost 3 bases and 2 bases respectively, with 10 bases between them. CDR3 region: CASSDRGGNTEAFF. For the CDR3, the DNA is TGCGCCAGCAGTGATAGGGGGGGAAACACTGAAGCTTTCTTT.

CDR3 sequence reads: CASGLILTGSGANVLTF. CDR3 bases: TGTGCTAGTGGTTTGATCTTGACAGGGTCTGGGGCCAACGTCCTGACTTTC. The V gene is TRBV12-5, the J gene TRBJ2-6; TRBD1 matches 7 bases. V trimming: 2 bases; J trimming: 1 base; junction bases outside the gene matches: 5. The CDR3 is made up of 17 amino acids. Looked up from germline, CDR1 is LGHNT and CDR2 is FRNRAP.

The V and J genes are TRBV3-1 (or the pseudogene TRBV3-2) and TRBJ2-1; D is ambiguous. The CDR3 contains 13 residues. The germline V gene has CDR1 LGHDT and CDR2 YNNKEL (reference sequence). The V and J ends lost 0 bases and 6 bases respectively, with 6 bases between them. Here the CDR3 reads CASSQEPPNEQFF. The CDR3 nucleotides are TGTGCCAGCAGCCAAGAGCCACCCAATGAGCAGTTCTTC.

This clone was observed a handful of times. The rearrangement joins TRBV7-9 to TRBJ1-5; the match to TRBD1 covers 7 bases. V lost 2 bases and J lost 5; bases outside the gene matches: 6. This CDR3 spans 15 amino acids. Germline CDR1 reads SEHNR; CDR2 reads FQNEAQ (reference sequence). The CDR3 protein is CASSLSWQGDQPQHF. The CDR3 nucleotides are TGTGCCAGCAGCTTATCCTGGCAGGGGGATCAGCCCCAGCATTTT. The variable domain in full, with the rest retrieved from reference TRBV7-9 and TRBJ1-5, is DTGVSQNPRHKITKRGQNVTFRCDPISEHNRLYWYRQTLGQGPEFLTYFQNEAQLEKSRLLSDRFSAERPKGSFSTLEIQRTEQGDSAMYLCASSLSWQGDQPQHFGDGTRLSIL.

The chain recombines TRBV7-2 with TRBJ2-2, with TRBD1 identical over 9 bases. CDR1 is SGHTA and CDR2 is FQGNSA in the germline V gene. V gave up 5 bases and J gave up 5 bases; unmatched junction bases: 6. The CDR3 sequence is 15 residues long. The CDR3 loop is CASSRGQGGTGELFF. The CDR3 bases are TGTGCCAGCAGCAGGGGACAGGGCGGAACCGGGGAGCTGTTTTTT.

The chain is built from TRBV2 and TRBJ2-2, with D possibly called TRBD1 or TRBD2 (5 bases each). Germline V gene data show CDR1 as SNHLY and CDR2 as FYNNEI. This CDR3 contains 14 residues. Trimming took off 4 bases at V and 5 bases at J, with 11 bases between the two ends. The CDR3 DNA reads TGTGCCAGCAGTGCTGAGGGGCGAACCGGGGAGCTGTTTTTT. It yields the protein CASSAEGRTGELFF.

The chain uses TRBV7-6 and TRBJ1-6; D may be TRBD1 (6 bases). Germline CDR1 reads SGHVS; CDR2 reads FNYEAQ. This CDR3 contains 17 residues. V dropped 2 bases and J dropped 7 bases, with 18 bases sitting between them. CDR3 nucleotides: TGTGCCAGCAGCTTAAAGTCTTGGGCAGGGGAAAATTCACCCCTCCACTTT. Its translation: CASSLKSWAGENSPLHF.

This clone has a handful of counts. V usage is TRBV7-9 and J usage is TRBJ2-7, with D unresolved. Trimming removed 5 bases at V and 6 bases at J, with 20 bases between. In germline, CDR1 is SEHNR, CDR2 FQNEAQ (reference sequence). CDR3 length equals 15 residues. The CDR3 DNA is TGTGCCAGCAGCCGAACGACGGCGCGAGGACCCGAGCAGTACTTC. Its protein is CASSRTTARGPEQYF.

This chain joins TRBV11-2 and TRBJ2-2; TRBD1 agrees at 9 bases. Germline CDR1 is SGHAT and CDR2 is FQNNGV. The CDR3 sequence is 15 residues long. V shed 5 bases and J 4 bases; nucleotides not matched to a gene: 5. CDR3 in amino acids: CASSPQGAGTGELFF. CDR3 in DNA: TGTGCCAGCAGCCCACAGGGGGCAGGCACCGGGGAGCTGTTTTTT.

The CDR3 is CASTSIGETQYF. DNA of the CDR3: TGTGCCAGCACAAGCATAGGAGAGACCCAGTACTTC. The rearrangement uses TRBV12-3 or TRBV12-4 and TRBJ2-5; D remains unclear. CDR3 length: 12 residues. V was cut by 7 bases and J by 4 bases, with 10 bases left in between.

This clone has a handful of counts. The chain recombines TRBV3-1 (or the pseudogene TRBV3-2) with TRBJ2-7, with unresolved D. The CDR3 extends over 16 amino acids. Trimming took off 1 base at V and 2 bases at J, with 15 bases between the two ends. Looked up from germline, CDR1 is LGHDT and CDR2 is YNNKEL (reference sequence). In DNA, the CDR3 is TGTGCCAGCAGCCAAGCCCAAAATACTAACGCCTACGAGCAGTACTTC. Its translation: CASSQAQNTNAYEQYF.

This clone came up a few times. V is TRBV12-3 or TRBV12-4 and J is TRBJ2-7, with D unresolved. V gave up 2 bases and J gave up 1 base, with 3 bases separating them. CDR3 length: 12 amino acids. CDR3 in DNA: TGTGCCAGCAGTTTAACTTCCTACGAGCAGTACTTC. Its protein product is CASSLTSYEQYF.

The chain employs TRBV30 and TRBJ2-2, with 10 bases matching TRBD1. This CDR3 region has 16 residues. Germline V gene sequence: CDR1 GTSNPN, CDR2 SVGIG (reference sequence). V shed 4 bases and J 4 bases; nucleotides not matched to a gene: 9. The CDR3 region has the DNA TGTGCCTGGACTCCCCCCGGGACAGGGGTCACCGGGGAGCTGTTTTTT. Its protein product is CAWTPPGTGVTGELFF.

CDR3 residues: CASSIGQRWGSGNTIYF. The CDR3 coding sequence is TGTGCCAGTAGTATAGGCCAGCGCTGGGGCTCTGGAAACACCATATATTTT. The rearrangement links TRBV19 to TRBJ1-3; D remains ambiguous. Germline assignment: CDR1 LNHDA and CDR2 SQIVND (reference sequence). This CDR3 region has 17 residues. V gave up 1 base and J gave up 0 bases, with 13 bases separating them.

The V call is TRBV15, the J call TRBJ2-4, with TRBD1 matching 8 bases. The CDR3 runs to 15 residues. Germline CDR1 reads LNHNV; CDR2 reads YYDKDF (reference sequence). Trimming took 3 bases from V and 1 from J; bases not matched to a gene: 2. The CDR3 nucleotides read TGTGCCACCAGCAGTGACAGGGGTGCCAAAAACATTCAGTACTTC. It specifies CATSSDRGAKNIQYF.

The chain is built from TRBV5-6 and TRBJ1-6; D is uncertain. This CDR3 is built from 15 residues. Trimming left V 4 bases short and J 0 bases short, with 8 bases between. The germline gives CDR1 SGHDT, CDR2 YYEEEE. CDR3 sequence (DNA): TGTGCCAGCAGCCTGCGGGCCTCCTATAATTCACCCCTCCACTTT. It yields the protein CASSLRASYNSPLHF.

This clone was seen a single time. The chain combines TRBV10-3 with TRBJ1-1; D gene ambiguous. Per germline, CDR1 ENHRY and CDR2 SYGVKD. The V and J ends lost 5 bases and 8 bases respectively, with 21 bases between them. The length of the CDR3 is 15 residues. The CDR3 nucleotides read TGTGCCATCAGTTTCAAGGGAACCGATTCTCCAGAAGCTTTCTTT. Its protein is CAISFKGTDSPEAFF.